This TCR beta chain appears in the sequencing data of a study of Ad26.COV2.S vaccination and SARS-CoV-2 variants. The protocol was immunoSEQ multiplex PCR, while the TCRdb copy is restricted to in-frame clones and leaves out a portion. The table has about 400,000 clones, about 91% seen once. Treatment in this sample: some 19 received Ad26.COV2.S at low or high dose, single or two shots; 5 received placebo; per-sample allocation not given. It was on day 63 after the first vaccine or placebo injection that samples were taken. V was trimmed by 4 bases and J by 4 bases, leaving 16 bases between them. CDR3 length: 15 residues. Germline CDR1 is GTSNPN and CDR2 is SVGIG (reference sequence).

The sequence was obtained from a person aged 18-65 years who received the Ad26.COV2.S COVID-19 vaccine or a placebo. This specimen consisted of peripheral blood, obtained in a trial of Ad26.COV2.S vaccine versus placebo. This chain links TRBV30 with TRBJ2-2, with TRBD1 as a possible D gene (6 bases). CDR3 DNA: TGTGCCTGGAATGGGCTAGGGGGTTCCACCGGGGAGCTGTTTTTT. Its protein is CAWNGLGGSTGELFF.